Here is one T cell receptor beta chain with its context. Antigen unknown. This CDR3 spans 14 amino acids. The germline gives CDR1 MNHNS, CDR2 SASEGT. V was pared by 7 bases and J by 5 bases, with 15 bases between. Adults of Caucasian background living in Nashville, Tennessee made up all donors. Genomic DNA from unsorted samples was obtained from about 82 million PBMCs (per sample). TCRdb's table, derived via immunoSEQ multiplex PCR, lists solely in-frame clones and lacks some. Counted here are some 530,000 clones, approximately 82% occurring once; the ten biggest clones make up about 12%. This record belongs to a study of shared clonotypes between healthy human individuals. General study results and limits: Apart from blood, nothing was sampled; tissue repertoires likely differ.

Sequencing was done on a sample of PBMCs. The gene calls are TRBV6-1 and TRBJ1-5; D might be TRBD1 (5 bases). This clonotype originated in a woman aged 40 to 50 in good health. Some clones in this sample may be carry-over from other donors' samples. CDR3 region: CASTRGGPDQPQHF. In nucleotides, the CDR3 is TGTGCCAGCACCCGGGGGGGTCCTGATCAGCCCCAGCATTTT.